Shown below are 20 T cell receptor beta chains from a single sample sequenced in a study of cytomegalovirus exposure and HLA in healthy donors. The PCR employed 60 Vbeta primers together with 13 Jbeta primers. Only in-frame clones appear in the TCRdb table, and some are missing; sequencing was by immunoSEQ multiplex PCR. The sample includes about 140,000 clones, approximately 80% seen only once; the top ten take 2.4%. The sample was PBMCs. Receptor source: a man in his fifties or sixties in good health and CMV-seronegative.

The rearrangement links TRBV5-1 to TRBJ2-5, with 8 nucleotides matching TRBD2. Near its end, the DNA agrees better with TRBJ2-7, so the J call may be wrong. In germline, CDR1 is SGHRS, CDR2 YFSETQ. This CDR3 spans 15 amino acids. In DNA, the CDR3 is TGCGCCAGCAGCTTGGGTATTAGCGGGAACTCCGAGCAGTACTTC. Protein: CASSLGISGNSEQYF.

The chain has TRBV19 and TRBJ1-5; 8 nucleotides line up with TRBD1. The length of the CDR3 is 15 residues. From germline, CDR1 is LNHDA and CDR2 SQIVND (reference sequence). V was clipped by 6 bases and J by 3 bases; unmatched bases: 7. CDR3 loop: CASSPPGGLNQPQHF. The CDR3 coding sequence is TGTGCCAGTAGCCCCCCAGGGGGCCTCAATCAGCCCCAGCATTTT.

The chain employs TRBV5-1 and TRBJ2-7; D is uncertain. This CDR3 is 11 amino acids long. V was trimmed by 4 bases and J by 8 bases, leaving 10 bases between them. CDR1 and CDR2 from the germline V gene are SGHRS and YFSETQ. The DNA for the CDR3 is TGCGCCAGCAGCCCCGATTCTAAGCAGTACTTC. It encodes CASSPDSKQYF.

The V gene is TRBV30, the J gene TRBJ2-7, with D perhaps matching TRBD2 (6 bases). The V end lost 2 bases, the J end lost 5 bases, and 22 bases lay between the germline ends. Germline assignment: CDR1 GTSNPN and CDR2 SVGIG (reference sequence). There are 16 residues in the CDR3. The CDR3 protein is CAWSPYRGAARDEQYF. The CDR3 DNA reads as TGTGCCTGGAGTCCATACCGCGGGGCCGCCAGGGACGAGCAGTACTTC.

The gene calls are TRBV7-9 and TRBJ1-4; D possibly corresponds to TRBD1 (6 bases). The CDR3 length is 14 residues. V was shortened by 4 bases and J by 8 bases, with 14 bases between the two germline ends. Germline V CDR1 and CDR2: SEHNR, FQNEAQ (reference sequence). CDR3 in amino acids: CASSSTGQSEKLFF. DNA for the CDR3: TGTGCCAGCAGCTCGACCGGACAGTCAGAAAAACTGTTTTTT.

The chain combines TRBV6-5 with TRBJ1-6; the D gene is possibly TRBD1 (6 bases). The CDR3 totals 15 residues. Germline V lookup: CDR1 MNHEY, CDR2 SVGAGI. V lost 6 bases and J lost 7, with 16 bases in between. The chain's CDR3 is CASRRGQGTNSPLHF. Written as DNA, the CDR3 is TGTGCCAGCAGGCGCGGGCAGGGGACAAATTCACCCCTCCACTTT.

This clone occurred once. The chain recombines TRBV13 with TRBJ2-3; D not resolved. Trimming took 1 base from V and 4 from J, leaving 3 bases between them. From germline, CDR1 is PRHDT and CDR2 FYEKMQ (reference sequence). The CDR3 sequence is 12 residues long. The CDR3 DNA sequence: TGTGCCAGCAGCTTAGCTTCAGATACGCAGTATTTT. This gives the protein CASSLASDTQYF.

The chain links TRBV2 to TRBJ1-1; D perhaps matches TRBD1 (5 bases). The CDR3 covers 13 residues. Trimming took 5 bases from V and 1 from J, leaving 8 bases between them. Germline assignment: CDR1 SNHLY and CDR2 FYNNEI. The CDR3: CASSQGRNTEAFF. The CDR3 DNA is TGTGCCAGCAGTCAGGGAAGGAACACTGAAGCTTTCTTT.

This rearrangement joins TRBV27 to TRBJ1-1; tentatively, D is TRBD1 (6 bases). The CDR3 covers 15 residues. V was cut by 5 bases and J by 0 bases, with 13 bases left in between. Germline CDR1 is MNHEY and CDR2 is SMNVEV (reference sequence). CDR3 region: CASSLGAALNTEAFF. The CDR3 DNA reads as TGTGCCAGCAGTCTGGGGGCGGCTTTGAACACTGAAGCTTTCTTT.

The CDR3 protein is CASSYSNGFGNTIYF. The CDR3 nucleotides read TGTGCCAGCAGTTACTCGAACGGGTTTGGAAACACCATATATTTT. This sequence joins TRBV6-6 and TRBJ1-3; no clear D. The CDR3 has 15 amino acids. Trimming stripped 0 bases from V and 3 bases from J, with 9 bases between. The V gene's germline CDR1 is MNHNY and CDR2 SVGAGI (reference sequence).

The chain employs TRBV6-5 and TRBJ1-5, with D tentatively TRBD1 (6 bases). The CDR3 loop spans 14 amino acids. V lost 1 base, J lost 7 bases, and 11 bases lay in between. Germline lookup yields CDR1 MNHEY and CDR2 SVGAGI. CDR3 protein: CASSYFRGNQPQHF. The DNA of the CDR3 is TGTGCCAGCAGTTACTTCAGGGGTAACCAGCCCCAGCATTTT.

V gene TRBV5-8 combines with J gene TRBJ1-5; tentatively, D is TRBD1 (5 bases). The V end lost 5 bases, the J end lost 2 bases, and 17 bases lay between the germline ends. Germline V lookup: CDR1 SGHTS, CDR2 YDEGEE. There are 16 residues in the CDR3. The CDR3 DNA follows: TGTGCCAGCAGGGGGGGACCCCTAATCGGCAATCAGCCCCAGCATTTT. Translating it yields CASRGGPLIGNQPQHF.

The CDR3 DNA follows: TGTGCCTGGAGTGTACGTAAGGAAGCGGGGGGGCTCTACGAGCAGTACTTC. It specifies CAWSVRKEAGGLYEQYF. The chain recombines TRBV30 with TRBJ2-5; TRBD2 aligns across 10 bases. The J call may be wrong; the DNA end is better matched by TRBJ2-7. CDR3 length equals 17 residues. CDR1 and CDR2 (germline): GTSNPN, SVGIG (reference sequence).

This sequence joins TRBV5-1 and TRBJ2-6; D gene unclear. The CDR3 covers 15 residues. Germline assignment: CDR1 SGHRS and CDR2 YFSETQ. V lost 0 bases and J 2 bases, leaving 6 bases between the germline ends. The CDR3 here is CASSLVGAGANVLTF. The CDR3 coding sequence is TGCGCCAGCAGCTTGGTTGGAGCTGGGGCCAACGTCCTGACTTTC.

The chain combines TRBV18 with TRBJ2-3, with 10 bases fitting TRBD2. Germline values: CDR1 KGHSH, CDR2 LQKENI. Germline trimming cut 4 bases from V and 2 bases from J; bases unmatched to any gene: 3. The CDR3 runs to 15 residues. In DNA, the CDR3 is TGTGCCAGCTCACTACTAGCGGGGCTCACAGATACGCAGTATTTT. This codes for CASSLLAGLTDTQYF.

The genes are TRBV27 and TRBJ1-1; 11 nucleotides match TRBD1. Trimming at V came to 8 bases and at J to 9 bases, leaving 11 bases not matched to a gene. The length of the CDR3 is 14 residues. In germline, CDR1 is MNHEY, CDR2 SMNVEV (reference sequence). CDR3 DNA: TGTGCCAGCGACTCGTCCGGGACAGGGGGGAAAGCTTTCTTT. Its translation: CASDSSGTGGKAFF.

V gene TRBV19 combines with J gene TRBJ1-4, with 7 nucleotides matching TRBD1. V lost 3 bases, J lost 7 bases, and 8 bases stayed unmatched. CDR1 LNHDA and CDR2 SQIVND come from the germline V gene (reference sequence). The CDR3 runs to 15 residues. The CDR3 DNA reads TGTGCCAGTAGTATCCTGACAGGGAAGGGTGAAAAACTGTTTTTT. This sequence encodes CASSILTGKGEKLFF.

The chain has TRBV27 and TRBJ1-1; tentatively, D is TRBD1 (6 bases). The CDR3 runs 15 residues. Trimming pared 11 bases from V and 0 bases from J, leaving 19 bases between. Per the germline V gene, CDR1 is MNHEY and CDR2 is SMNVEV (reference sequence). The CDR3 here is CAGRTDFPMNTEAFF. The CDR3 bases are TGTGCCGGTAGGACAGATTTTCCCATGAACACTGAAGCTTTCTTT.

V usage is TRBV7-9 and J usage is TRBJ2-7; TRBD2 aligns across 7 bases. The CDR3 sequence is 14 residues long. CDR1 is SEHNR, CDR2 FQNEAQ, per germline (reference sequence). V was clipped by 4 bases and J by 7 bases; unmatched bases: 10. The CDR3 nucleotides are TGTGCCAGCAGCTCGAGACCGGGACTACAGGAGCAGTACTTC. Its protein product is CASSSRPGLQEQYF.

The V call is TRBV2, the J call TRBJ1-1; no reliable D call. Germline assignment: CDR1 SNHLY and CDR2 FYNNEI. Trimming removed 10 bases at V and 0 bases at J, with 9 bases between. The CDR3 contains 12 residues. Here the CDR3 reads CATTAMNTEAFF. The DNA of the CDR3 is TGTGCCACCACAGCCATGAACACTGAAGCTTTCTTT.